The 9 T cell receptor beta chains reported below all come from one sample, sequenced in a study of cytomegalovirus exposure and HLA in healthy donors. PCR employed 60 Vbeta and 13 Jbeta primers. TCRdb's table, derived via immunoSEQ multiplex PCR, lists solely in-frame clones and lacks some. The sample carries nearly 95,000 clones, 60% to 80% recorded once. Sequencing used PBMCs. These receptors came from a woman aged 40 to 49 in good health and CMV-seronegative.

This rearrangement joins TRBV10-3 to TRBJ2-7; 7 bases are a match to TRBD1. The V segment lost 7 bases and the J segment 5 bases; nucleotides outside the gene matches: 8. Germline CDR1 ENHRY, CDR2 SYGVKD. This CDR3 has 13 residues. The CDR3 nucleotides read TGTGCCATCAAGGCAGGGGGAAAAGACGAGCAGTACTTC. Translated: CAIKAGGKDEQYF.

The gene calls are TRBV30 and TRBJ2-7, with 7 bases matching TRBD2. Per germline, CDR1 GTSNPN and CDR2 SVGIG (reference sequence). The CDR3 runs 14 residues. Trimming took 0 bases from V and 3 from J; bases not matched to a gene: 5. The CDR3 is CAWSVGGSDYEQYF. The CDR3 nucleotides are TGTGCCTGGAGTGTCGGGGGGTCCGACTACGAGCAGTACTTC.

J is TRBJ1-5 and V is TRBV7-2, with D perhaps TRBD1 (6 bases). Trimming pared 0 bases from V and 0 bases from J, leaving 9 bases between. The CDR3 has 16 residues. CDR1 and CDR2 (germline): SGHTA, FQGNSA. This CDR3 is CASSLAGRGSNQPQHF. The CDR3 DNA reads TGTGCCAGCAGCTTAGCGGGCAGGGGTAGCAATCAGCCCCAGCATTTT.

The sample holds a few counts of this clone. This sequence joins TRBV4-2 and TRBJ1-1; a weak D match, TRBD1 (5 bases). This CDR3 is 14 amino acids long. V lost 5 bases and J lost 2, with 12 bases in between. Per germline, CDR1 LGHNA and CDR2 YNFKEQ. CDR3 nucleotides: TGTGCCAGCAGCTTCCGACAGCCTAACACTGAAGCTTTCTTT. Residues: CASSFRQPNTEAFF.

The rearrangement joins TRBV25-1 to TRBJ1-2, with TRBD1 identical over 7 bases. This CDR3 region has 16 residues. V was pared by 3 bases and J by 4 bases, with 11 bases of the junction left unmatched. Germline V gives CDR1 MGHDK, CDR2 SYGVNS. The CDR3 bases are TGTGCCAGCAGTGACTGGGGACAGCGAAGCGGCTATGGCTACACCTTC. Protein product: CASSDWGQRSGYGYTF.

This chain connects TRBV4-3 to TRBJ1-6; D unclear. The CDR3 is 18 residues long. V lost 4 bases and J 6 bases, leaving 22 bases between the germline ends. Germline CDR1 reads LGHNA; CDR2 reads YSLEER. CDR3 region: CASSRSRAGVNSNSPLHF. In DNA form, the CDR3 reads TGCGCCAGCAGCCGCAGCCGGGCGGGAGTCAATAGTAATTCACCCCTCCACTTT.

This rearrangement joins TRBV19 to TRBJ2-5, with D possibly being TRBD2 (5 bases). The J call may be faulty, since TRBJ2-7 better matches the DNA end. The CDR3 contains 15 residues. Per germline, CDR1 LNHDA and CDR2 SQIVND (reference sequence). The DNA of the CDR3 is TGTGCCAGTAGTATAGTACTACGGGCGGGTTACGAGCAGTACTTC. It translates to CASSIVLRAGYEQYF.

The gene calls are TRBV29-1 and TRBJ1-2, with D unresolved. CDR1 and CDR2 from the germline V gene are SQVTM and ANQGSEA. This CDR3 is 13 amino acids long. Between the trimmed V and J ends, which lost 6 bases and 6 bases, there was a span of 17 bases. CDR3 nucleotides: TGCAGCGTACTAGGTTTGAACCTGAATGGCTACACCTTC. Its protein is CSVLGLNLNGYTF.

The V call is TRBV6-6, the J call TRBJ1-5; TRBD1 matches 8 bases. Germline V lookup: CDR1 MNHNY, CDR2 SVGAGI (reference sequence). The CDR3 contains 14 residues. V lost 1 base to trimming and J lost 7 bases; unmatched junction nucleotides: 3. The CDR3 is CASSYWGQVQPQHF. The CDR3 DNA follows: TGTGCCAGCAGTTACTGGGGACAGGTCCAGCCCCAGCATTTT.